This is a list of T cell receptor beta chains from one sample in a study of cytomegalovirus exposure and HLA in healthy donors. Assay: immunoSEQ multiplex PCR; the TCRdb copy retains only in-frame clones and omits some. This sample yields roughly 180,000 clones, of which 78% are seen a single time; around 6% belongs to the top ten. The sample was PBMCs. The receptors come from a woman in her twenties or thirties in good health and CMV-seropositive. The CDR3 runs from the conserved cysteine through the conserved F or W. A D gene is named only where the DNA matches it firmly. Some rows have no size entry. The others give once, few or many, or a class for an expanded clone.

J gene: TRBJ2-7; D gene: NA; V gene: TRBV7-8; clone size: NA; CDR3 DNA: TGTGCCAGCAGCTTCGGGGGTTTCGCCTACGAGCAGTACTTC; CDR3 protein: CASSFGGFAYEQYF
J gene: TRBJ2-2; D gene: TRBD1; V gene: TRBV7-9; clone size: NA; CDR3 DNA: TGTGCCAGCAGCTGGGACAGGAACACCGGGGAGCTGTTTTTT; CDR3 protein: CASSWDRNTGELFF
J gene: TRBJ2-7; D gene: NA; V gene: TRBV7-9; clone size: NA; CDR3 DNA: TGTGCCAGCAGCGAAGGGGACTACGAGCAGTACTTC; CDR3 protein: CASSEGDYEQYF
J gene: TRBJ1-2; D gene: TRBD1; V gene: TRBV19; clone size: NA; CDR3 DNA: TGTGCCAGTAGCCGGACAGGTGACTATGGCTACACCTTC; CDR3 protein: CASSRTGDYGYTF
J gene: TRBJ2-3; D gene: NA; V gene: TRBV27; clone size: NA; CDR3 DNA: TGTGCCAGCACCATAGGGGGACGAAGCACAGATACGCAGTATTTT; CDR3 protein: CASTIGGRSTDTQYF
J gene: TRBJ1-2; D gene: TRBD1; V gene: TRBV4-3; clone size: NA; CDR3 DNA: TGCGCCAGCAGCCGAACAGGGGGGAACTATGGCTACACCTTC; CDR3 protein: CASSRTGGNYGYTF
J gene: TRBJ1-2; D gene: NA; V gene: TRBV6-5; clone size: NA; CDR3 DNA: TGTGCCAGCAGTTCCGGACTCAGTAACTATGGCTACACCTTC; CDR3 protein: CASSSGLSNYGYTF
J gene: TRBJ1-2; D gene: NA; V gene: TRBV5-1; clone size: few; CDR3 DNA: TGCGCCAGCAGCTTGGTATTTAACTATGGCTACACCTTC; CDR3 protein: CASSLVFNYGYTF
J gene: TRBJ2-3; D gene: TRBD2; V gene: TRBV29-1; clone size: NA; CDR3 DNA: TGCAGCGTTGGAGGCGGGAGTATCACAGATACGCAGTATTTT; CDR3 protein: CSVGGGSITDTQYF
J gene: TRBJ2-1; D gene: NA; V gene: TRBV4-3; clone size: NA; CDR3 DNA: TGCGCCAGCAGCCAACCGGGACAAGCTTACAATGAGCAGTTCTTC; CDR3 protein: CASSQPGQAYNEQFF
J gene: TRBJ2-7; D gene: NA; V gene: TRBV27; clone size: NA; CDR3 DNA: TGTGCCAGCGGGGACTTTCTTTCCTACGAGCAGTACTTC; CDR3 protein: CASGDFLSYEQYF
J gene: TRBJ1-3; D gene: TRBD1; V gene: TRBV9; clone size: NA; CDR3 DNA: TGTGCCAGCAGCGGGGGACAGGGCCTCAACGGGAACACCATATATTTT; CDR3 protein: CASSGGQGLNGNTIYF
J gene: TRBJ2-5; D gene: NA; V gene: TRBV5-1; clone size: NA; CDR3 DNA: TGCGCCAGCAGCCCAGTGAGGATGGAGACCCAGTACTTC; CDR3 protein: CASSPVRMETQYF
J gene: TRBJ1-1; D gene: NA; V gene: TRBV28; clone size: NA; CDR3 DNA: TGTGCCAGCTTTAGTCGGACTGAAGCTTTCTTT; CDR3 protein: CASFSRTEAFF
J gene: TRBJ2-3; D gene: TRBD2; V gene: TRBV7-9; clone size: NA; CDR3 DNA: TGTGCCAGCAGTCGGAGCGGGAACACAGATACGCAGTATTTT; CDR3 protein: CASSRSGNTDTQYF
J gene: TRBJ2-1; D gene: NA; V gene: TRBV6-5; clone size: few; CDR3 DNA: TGTGCCAGCAGCCTATCGACCCAGGGAAGCCCGCAGTTCTTC; CDR3 protein: CASSLSTQGSPQFF
J gene: TRBJ1-1; D gene: NA; V gene: TRBV5-4; clone size: NA; CDR3 DNA: TGTGCCAGCAGCTTCCAGGGGACCATGAACACTGAAGCTTTCTTT; CDR3 protein: CASSFQGTMNTEAFF
J gene: TRBJ2-7; D gene: TRBD1; V gene: TRBV10-1; clone size: NA; CDR3 DNA: TGCGCCAGCAGTGATTCTCCGGGGACAGGGAATTACGAGCAGTACTTC; CDR3 protein: CASSDSPGTGNYEQYF
J gene: TRBJ2-3; D gene: TRBD2; V gene: TRBV6-6; clone size: NA; CDR3 DNA: TGTGCCAGCAGCCTACTAGCGGGGAGCACAGATACGCAGTATTTT; CDR3 protein: CASSLLAGSTDTQYF
J gene: TRBJ1-1; D gene: NA; V gene: TRBV28; clone size: few; CDR3 DNA: TGTGCCAGCAGTTTTACAGGTGTGAACACTGAAGCTTTCTTT; CDR3 protein: CASSFTGVNTEAFF
J gene: TRBJ2-5; D gene: NA; V gene: TRBV21-1; clone size: few; CDR3 DNA: TGTGCCAGCAGTCAGGGACAGGGCCAAGAGACCCAGTACTTC; CDR3 protein: CASSQGQGQETQYF
J gene: TRBJ2-3; D gene: NA; V gene: TRBV4-1; clone size: NA; CDR3 DNA: TGCGCCAGCAGCCAAGATCAGGGGTTTGTGGATACGCAGTATTTT; CDR3 protein: CASSQDQGFVDTQYF
J gene: TRBJ1-1; D gene: NA; V gene: TRBV28; clone size: NA; CDR3 DNA: TGTGCCAGCAGCCTAATCAGAGGGGGGGGCACTGAAGCTTTCTTT; CDR3 protein: CASSLIRGGGTEAFF
J gene: TRBJ2-1; D gene: NA; V gene: TRBV19; clone size: NA; CDR3 DNA: TGTGCCAGTAGTATTTTGGGGCAGATAAGCAATGAGCAGTTCTTC; CDR3 protein: CASSILGQISNEQFF
J gene: TRBJ2-1; D gene: TRBD2; V gene: TRBV7-9; clone size: NA; CDR3 DNA: TGTGCCAGCAGCCCGCCAGCGGGAGTGAATGAGCAGTTCTTC; CDR3 protein: CASSPPAGVNEQFF
J gene: TRBJ1-5; D gene: TRBD1; V gene: TRBV15; clone size: NA; CDR3 DNA: TGTGCCACCAGCATACGACAGGGCACTCAGCCCCAGCATTTT; CDR3 protein: CATSIRQGTQPQHF
J gene: TRBJ2-3; D gene: NA; V gene: TRBV11-2; clone size: few; CDR3 DNA: TGTGCCAGCAGCTTAGACAGGGGTACAGGGGATACGCAGTATTTT; CDR3 protein: CASSLDRGTGDTQYF
J gene: TRBJ1-2; D gene: NA; V gene: TRBV18; clone size: NA; CDR3 DNA: TGTGCCAGCTCACCCTTCGAACTTCAGGGGCCGCTATATGGCTACACCTTC; CDR3 protein: CASSPFELQGPLYGYTF
J gene: TRBJ2-2; D gene: NA; V gene: TRBV6-5; clone size: NA; CDR3 DNA: TGTGCCAGCAGTTACGCCCGGGGAGCAACCGGGGAGCTGTTTTTT; CDR3 protein: CASSYARGATGELFF
J gene: TRBJ1-1; D gene: NA; V gene: TRBV18; clone size: once; CDR3 DNA: TGTGCCAGCTCTTTTCAAGGGGACACTGAAGCTTTCTTT; CDR3 protein: CASSFQGDTEAFF
J gene: TRBJ2-7; D gene: TRBD2; V gene: TRBV28; clone size: NA; CDR3 DNA: TGTGCCAGCACTCCCGGGACTAGTAACTACGAGCAGTACTTC; CDR3 protein: CASTPGTSNYEQYF
J gene: TRBJ2-1; D gene: TRBD2; V gene: TRBV5-1; clone size: NA; CDR3 DNA: TGCGCCAGCAGCTCGGCCGCGGGGGGCAGCTCCTACAATGAGCAGTTCTTC; CDR3 protein: CASSSAAGGSSYNEQFF